The rows below give T cell receptor beta chains drawn from one sample of a study of blood T cell repertoires in COVID-19. Some clones are missing from TCRdb's copy, which holds only in-frame ones; the method was immunoSEQ multiplex PCR. The sample consists of 35,000 to 50,000 clones, roughly nine tenths of them appearing once. What was sequenced was peripheral blood. The source is a man aged 65 to 79 with active COVID-19. The conserved cysteine and the conserved F or W are not part of the CDR3 here. The order of the fields is V gene, CDR3 protein.

V: TRBV7-9
CDR3: ASRTLNTGELF

V: TRBV6-6
CDR3: ASSYSRGPNYGYT

V: TRBV29-1
CDR3: SGSKAGEAF

V: TRBV27
CDR3: ASSLVGLAGGVSDTQY

V: TRBV6-2/TRBV6-3
CDR3: ASSYLGLNEQY

V: TRBV7-8
CDR3: ASSPRTSGSSSTDTQY

V: TRBV5-1
CDR3: ASSFWGTNEKLF

V: TRBV7-8
CDR3: ASRKGQGRGTEAF

V: TRBV7-9
CDR3: ASSLDLGLDSYEQY

V: TRBV5-1
CDR3: ASSLERGSYEQY

V: TRBV2
CDR3: ASSGRGGTAFMNTEAF

V: TRBV27
CDR3: ASQSSQGGETQY

V: TRBV5-1
CDR3: ASSRSQDRGREQY

V: TRBV14
CDR3: ASSPGTGTGPY

V: TRBV9
CDR3: ASSPIGGVGEKLF

V: TRBV28
CDR3: ASSGKTGSTEAF

V: TRBV7-9
CDR3: ASSLEQGYAF

V: TRBV18
CDR3: ASSPRDITDTQY

V: TRBV6-5
CDR3: ARGSGANVLT

V: TRBV5-4
CDR3: ASSRDSWSSYEQY

V: TRBV5-1
CDR3: ASSFESNTGELF

V: TRBV19
CDR3: ASSIDSTGGPYNEQF